This entry lists 5 T cell receptor beta chains sequenced from one sample in a study of Graves' ophthalmopathy and Graves' hyperthyroidism. RNA transcripts were the source from which TCR beta CDR3 regions were amplified. After a first-round RT-PCR with HTBI primers, a second-round multiplex PCR was run. MiXCR was run by TCRdb on the multiplex PCR reads, yielding one entry per CDR3 protein. The sample records about 400,000 distinct CDR3 sequences, around 19% being singletons. Sequencing was done on a sample of peripheral blood. The receptors derive from a woman aged 18-30 years with Graves' ophthalmopathy.

This clonotype has at least ten counts. This chain links TRBV6-5 with TRBJ2-7; 11 bases map to TRBD2. This CDR3 has 18 residues. Per germline, CDR1 MNHEY and CDR2 SVGAGI. V lost 0 bases, J lost 4 bases, and 11 bases stayed unmatched. This CDR3 is CASSYSELAGGAMYEQYF. The CDR3 DNA reads as TGTGCCAGCAGTTACTCGGAGCTAGCGGGAGGTGCAATGTACGAGCAGTACTTC.

Many counts were recorded for this clonotype. CDR3 residues: CASSAVYDQPQHF. The CDR3 coding sequence is TGTGCCAGCAGTGCGGTATACGATCAGCCCCAGCATTTT. J is TRBJ1-5 and V is TRBV6-1; D unclear. Trimming removed 4 bases from V and 5 bases from J, with 9 bases in between. Germline V gene lookup returns CDR1 MNHNS and CDR2 SASEGT. This CDR3 is built from 13 residues.

In this sample, this clonotype turned up many times. The rearrangement links TRBV12-3 or TRBV12-4 to TRBJ2-3; either TRBD1 or TRBD2 may supply D (5 bases each). The CDR3 length is 13 residues. The ends were cut back, 7 bases at V and 3 bases at J, with 11 bases in the middle. CDR3 sequence: CASKWDGTDTQYF. The CDR3 nucleotides read TGTGCCAGCAAATGGGACGGTACAGATACGCAGTATTTT.

This clonotype was seen just once. The chain combines TRBV30 with TRBJ2-5, with D possibly being TRBD1 (6 bases). Germline CDR1 reads GTSNPN; CDR2 reads SVGIG (reference sequence). CDR3 length equals 13 residues. Trimming left V 3 bases short and J 4 bases short, with 12 bases between. CDR3 sequence (DNA): TGTGCCTGGAGCAGGGGTATTCGAGAGACCCAGTACTTC. The encoded protein is CAWSRGIRETQYF.

This clonotype came up many times. The CDR3 sequence is CSAISDRENTGELFF. Written as DNA, the CDR3 is TGCAGTGCTATTTCCGACAGAGAGAACACCGGGGAGCTGTTTTTT. The chain couples TRBV20-1 to TRBJ2-2, with D tentatively TRBD1 (5 bases). Trimming took 4 bases from V and 1 from J, leaving 13 bases between them. The CDR3 runs 15 residues. The germline CDR1 and CDR2 sequences are DFQATT and SNEGSKA (reference sequence).